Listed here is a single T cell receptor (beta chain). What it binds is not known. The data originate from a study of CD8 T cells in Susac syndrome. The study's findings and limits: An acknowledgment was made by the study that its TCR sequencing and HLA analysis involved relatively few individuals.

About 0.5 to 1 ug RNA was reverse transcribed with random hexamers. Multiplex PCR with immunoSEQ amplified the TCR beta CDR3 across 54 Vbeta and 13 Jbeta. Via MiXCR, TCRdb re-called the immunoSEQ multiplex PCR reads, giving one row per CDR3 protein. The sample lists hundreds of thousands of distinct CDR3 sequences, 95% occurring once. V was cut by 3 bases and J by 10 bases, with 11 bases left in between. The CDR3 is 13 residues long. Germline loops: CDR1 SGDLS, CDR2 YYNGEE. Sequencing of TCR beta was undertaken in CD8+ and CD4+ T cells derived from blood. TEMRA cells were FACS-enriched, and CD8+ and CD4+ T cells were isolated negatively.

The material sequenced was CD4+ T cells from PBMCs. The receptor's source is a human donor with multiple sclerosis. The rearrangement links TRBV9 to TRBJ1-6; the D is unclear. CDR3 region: CASSAVGVSPLHF. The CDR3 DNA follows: TGTGCCAGCAGCGCCGTTGGGGTCTCACCCCTCCACTTT.